This entry is about one T cell receptor beta chain. This sample stems from a study of cytomegalovirus exposure and HLA in healthy donors. A multiplex PCR was run with 60 Vbeta primers and 13 Jbeta primers. Only in-frame clones appear in the TCRdb table, and some are missing; sequencing was by immunoSEQ multiplex PCR. Among 160,000 or so clones listed, roughly 80% were seen once. With 6 bases clipped from V and 6 bases from J, the junction kept 19 bases outside the gene matches. CDR3 length: 17 amino acids. The germline V gene encodes CDR1 LNHDA and CDR2 SQIVND (reference sequence). This chain connects TRBV19 to TRBJ1-1; TRBD1 matches at 7 bases. The sample taken for sequencing was PBMCs. The TCR originated in a man younger than 45 in good health and CMV-seronegative. Here the CDR3 DNA reads TGTGCCAGTAGCCAAGGACAGGTTCCCTCCCCCGCGGCTGAAGCTTTCTTT. Translated: CASSQGQVPSPAAEAFF.